The 27 T cell receptor beta chains given below trace back to one sample, sequenced in a study of blood T cell repertoires in COVID-19. The assay was immunoSEQ multiplex PCR, and TCRdb's table has in-frame clones only and misses some. Of around 240,000 clones detected, 80% to 90% appear once; the ten largest clones hold approximately 2%. Specimen: PBMCs or T cells enriched from blood (not recorded which). The receptors stem from a woman aged 45-65 years who had recovered from COVID-19.

The chain is built from TRBV2 and TRBJ1-2; 8 positions agree with TRBD1. This CDR3 has 13 amino acids. V trimming: 8 bases; J trimming: 4 bases; junction bases outside the gene matches: 6. Germline CDR1 is SNHLY and CDR2 is FYNNEI. The CDR3 reads CASPGTGFYGYTF. The CDR3 DNA follows: TGTGCCAGCCCCGGGACAGGATTCTATGGCTACACCTTC.

The genes are TRBV6-5 and TRBJ2-7, with TRBD1 identical over 8 bases. In germline, CDR1 is MNHEY, CDR2 SVGAGI. Losses at the gene ends were 2 bases for V and 3 bases for J; bases not matched to a gene: 6. The CDR3 extends over 15 amino acids. CDR3 region: CASSYKGQDNYEQYF. CDR3 DNA: TGTGCCAGCAGTTACAAGGGACAGGATAACTACGAGCAGTACTTC.

The table lists this clone with a count of one. The V gene is TRBV14, the J gene TRBJ2-5; 8 bases align to TRBD1. The CDR3 has 13 amino acids. The V segment lost 8 bases and the J segment 3 bases; nucleotides outside the gene matches: 5. Germline CDR1 and CDR2: SGHDN and FVKESK. This chain's CDR3 is CASYQQGEETQYF. For the CDR3, the DNA is TGTGCCAGCTATCAACAGGGGGAAGAGACCCAGTACTTC. Full variable domain (missing parts from reference TRBV14 and TRBJ2-5): EAGVTQFPSHSVIEKGQTVTLRCDPISGHDNLYWYRRVMGKEIKFLLHFVKESKQDESGMPNNRFLAERTGGTYSTLKVQPAELEDSGVYFCASYQQGEETQYFGPGTRLLVL.

V gene TRBV9 combines with J gene TRBJ1-2; no definite D call. This CDR3 has 15 amino acids. Per the germline V gene, CDR1 is SGDLS and CDR2 is YYNGEE. V dropped 0 bases and J dropped 3 bases, with 12 bases sitting between them. CDR3 loop: CASSVGTGNDYGYTF. The CDR3 region has the DNA TGTGCCAGCAGCGTAGGGACGGGGAACGACTATGGCTACACCTTC.

The J gene is TRBJ2-1, the V gene TRBV28; possibly TRBD2 for D (6 bases). Deletions cut 3 bases from V and 7 bases from J, with 7 bases between. The CDR3 is made up of 12 amino acids. CDR1 is MDHEN, CDR2 SYDVKM, per germline. In DNA form, the CDR3 reads TGTGCCAGCAGTTTCCGGGAGAATGAGCAGTTCTTC. It codes for CASSFRENEQFF. Based on the CDR3 plus reference TRBV28 and TRBJ2-1, the full variable domain is DVKVTQSSRYLVKRTGEKVFLECVQDMDHENMFWYRQDPGLGLRLIYFSYDVKMKEKGDIPEGYSVSREKKERFSLILESASTNQTSMYLCASSFRENEQFFGPGTRLTVL.

The DNA of the CDR3 is TGCGCCAGCAGCTTGGGAACCTACGCGAACACCGGGGAGCTGTTTTTT. This gives the protein CASSLGTYANTGELFF. The chain couples TRBV5-1 to TRBJ2-2; D unresolved. Germline V gene sequence: CDR1 SGHRS, CDR2 YFSETQ. V lost 0 bases and J lost 0, with 9 bases in between. The CDR3 loop spans 16 amino acids.

V usage is TRBV12-3 or TRBV12-4 and J usage is TRBJ2-5; D might be TRBD2 (5 bases). The CDR3 runs 13 residues. Between the trimmed V and J ends, which lost 4 bases and 5 bases, there was a span of 11 bases. The CDR3 nucleotides read TGTGCCAGCAGTTACGGGGAGCGGGAGACCCAGTACTTC. Its protein product is CASSYGERETQYF.

This chain joins TRBV7-2 and TRBJ1-5; D unresolved. The V gene lost 6 bases and the J gene lost 3 bases, with 9 bases spanning the gap. The CDR3 is 13 residues long. Germline CDR1 SGHTA, CDR2 FQGNSA. CDR3 amino acids: CASRRAPNQPQHF. Written as DNA, the CDR3 is TGTGCCAGCAGGAGGGCCCCCAATCAGCCCCAGCATTTT.

Only one count was recorded for this clone. This sequence joins TRBV9 and TRBJ1-1; 10 nucleotides line up with TRBD1. With V trimmed by 3 bases and J by 3 bases, 8 bases remained unmatched. This CDR3 is built from 16 residues. The germline V gene encodes CDR1 SGDLS and CDR2 YYNGEE. The CDR3 sequence is CASSGGTGESYTEAFF. The CDR3 DNA sequence: TGTGCCAGCAGCGGGGGGACAGGGGAGTCGTACACTGAAGCTTTCTTT.

The CDR3 nucleotides are TGTGCCAGCTCACGGGGACAGGCTGCTCAAGAGACCCAGTACTTC. Translation gives CASSRGQAAQETQYF. The rearrangement uses TRBV18 and TRBJ2-5, with 8 bases identical to TRBD1. Looked up from germline, CDR1 is KGHSH and CDR2 is LQKENI. The CDR3 spans 15 residues. Trimming at V came to 4 bases and at J to 2 bases, leaving 6 bases not matched to a gene. Combining the CDR3 with reference TRBV18 and TRBJ2-5 gives the whole variable domain NAGVMQNPRHLVRRRGQEARLRCSPMKGHSHVYWYRQLPEEGLKFMVYLQKENIIDESGMPKERFSAEFPKEGPSILRIQQVVRGDSAAYFCASSRGQAAQETQYFGPGTRLLVL.

This clone was seen a single time. The chain uses TRBV4-1 and TRBJ2-7; possibly TRBD1 for D (6 bases). This CDR3 has 15 amino acids. Germline V lookup: CDR1 MGHRA, CDR2 YSYEKL. With 0 bases removed from V and 0 bases from J, the gap between germline ends came to 9 bases. CDR3 in amino acids: CASSQDLGGSYEQYF. The CDR3 DNA follows: TGCGCCAGCAGCCAAGATCTAGGGGGCTCCTACGAGCAGTACTTC.

This chain uses TRBV13 with TRBJ2-7; TRBD2 aligns across 13 bases. There are 18 residues in the CDR3. Germline values: CDR1 PRHDT, CDR2 FYEKMQ (reference sequence). J was trimmed by 3 bases and V by 3 bases; bases with no gene match: 11. CDR3 DNA sequence: TGTGCCAGCAGCTTCAGGACTAGCGGGGGCTGGGCGGACTACGAGCAGTACTTC. Translated, it gives CASSFRTSGGWADYEQYF.

This rearrangement joins TRBV7-9 to TRBJ1-6, with TRBD1 as a possible D gene (5 bases). This CDR3 has 14 amino acids. With 1 base removed from V and 9 bases from J, the gap between germline ends came to 10 bases. Germline V gives CDR1 SEHNR, CDR2 FQNEAQ (reference sequence). The CDR3, as DNA: TGTGCCAGCAGCTTAGAGGGGCGCTTTTCACCCCTCCACTTT. It translates to CASSLEGRFSPLHF.

V gene TRBV27 combines with J gene TRBJ2-1; D remains unclear. The V and J ends lost 0 bases and 9 bases respectively, with 6 bases between them. The germline CDR1 and CDR2 sequences are MNHEY and SMNVEV (reference sequence). This CDR3 is 12 amino acids long. The CDR3 loop is CASSLSRGEQFF. CDR3 nucleotides: TGTGCCAGCAGTTTATCGAGAGGTGAGCAGTTCTTC.

The J gene is TRBJ2-7, the V gene TRBV9; 11 bases agree with TRBD2. The V and J ends lost 3 bases and 4 bases, in that order; junction bases with no gene match: 6. CDR3 length equals 15 residues. Germline CDR1 and CDR2: SGDLS and YYNGEE. The CDR3 reads CASSAPASGRYEQYF. The CDR3 region has the DNA TGTGCCAGCAGCGCCCCGGCTAGCGGGAGGTACGAGCAGTACTTC. Using reference TRBV9 and TRBJ2-7 for the parts outside the CDR3, the full variable domain is DSGVTQTPKHLITATGQRVTLRCSPRSGDLSVYWYQQSLDQGLQFLIQYYNGEERAKGNILERFSAQQFPDLHSELNLSSLELGDSALYFCASSAPASGRYEQYFGPGTRLTVT.

The chain is built from TRBV28 and TRBJ2-7; 9 bases line up with TRBD1. The CDR3 contains 14 residues. Germline V gives CDR1 MDHEN, CDR2 SYDVKM. V was clipped by 6 bases and J by 3 bases; unmatched bases: 6. The DNA for the CDR3 is TGTGCCAGCAGGCAACAGGGGGCGAACTACGAGCAGTACTTC. This codes for CASRQQGANYEQYF.

This chain links TRBV27 with TRBJ2-7; TRBD1 aligns across 8 bases. CDR3 length equals 15 residues. V lost 5 bases, J lost 2 bases, and 8 bases stayed unmatched. The V gene's germline CDR1 is MNHEY and CDR2 SMNVEV (reference sequence). As DNA, the CDR3 is TGTGCCAGCAGTGGTACAGGGGGAGGAACCTACGAGCAGTACTTC. Encoded protein: CASSGTGGGTYEQYF.

This clone was counted between two and nine times. V usage is TRBV7-9 and J usage is TRBJ2-7; D not certain. V dropped 5 bases and J dropped 0 bases, with 11 bases sitting between them. The V gene's germline CDR1 is SEHNR and CDR2 FQNEAQ (reference sequence). The CDR3 is 14 residues long. The DNA of the CDR3 is TGTGCCAGCAGCCCCATTAGATCCTCCTACGAGCAGTACTTC. As protein: CASSPIRSSYEQYF.

The chain carries TRBV30 and TRBJ1-4; 11 positions match TRBD1. The germline V gene encodes CDR1 GTSNPN and CDR2 SVGIG (reference sequence). V trimming: 6 bases; J trimming: 7 bases; junction bases outside the gene matches: 4. CDR3 length: 13 residues. CDR3 region: CACLGTGGEKLFF. The CDR3 nucleotides are TGTGCCTGTCTAGGGACAGGGGGTGAAAAACTGTTTTTT. The full variable domain, rest sourced from reference TRBV30 and TRBJ1-4, is SQTIHQWPATLVQPVGSPLSLECTVEGTSNPNLYWYRQAAGRGLQLLFYSVGIGQISSEVPQNLSASRPQDRQFILSSKKLLLSDSGFYLCACLGTGGEKLFFGSGTQLSVL.

The chain couples TRBV28 to TRBJ2-2; D not certain. The germline V gene encodes CDR1 MDHEN and CDR2 SYDVKM. The V end was cut by 3 bases, the J end by 5 bases, with 7 bases between. The CDR3 is 13 residues long. The CDR3 DNA reads as TGTGCCAGCAGTTTGCTACAGACCGGGGAGCTGTTTTTT. Its translation: CASSLLQTGELFF. The whole variable domain, remainder taken from reference TRBV28 and TRBJ2-2, is DVKVTQSSRYLVKRTGEKVFLECVQDMDHENMFWYRQDPGLGLRLIYFSYDVKMKEKGDIPEGYSVSREKKERFSLILESASTNQTSMYLCASSLLQTGELFFGEGSRLTVL.

The V call is TRBV2, the J call TRBJ2-1; 10 positions agree with TRBD2. V was pared by 6 bases and J by 8 bases, with 10 bases of the junction left unmatched. CDR3 length: 15 residues. The germline V gene encodes CDR1 SNHLY and CDR2 FYNNEI. CDR3 nucleotides: TGTGCCAGCAGAATGGGACTAGCGAGCGGTGATGAGCAGTTCTTC. Protein: CASRMGLASGDEQFF.

This clone is a singleton in its sample. The chain links TRBV11-2 to TRBJ2-1; the match to TRBD2 covers 7 bases. This CDR3 is 15 amino acids long. The germline gives CDR1 SGHAT, CDR2 FQNNGV. The ends lost 0 bases at V and 7 bases at J; junction bases unmatched: 6. For the CDR3, the DNA is TGTGCCAGCAGCTTAGAGGCGGGAGTAGGAAATGAGCAGTTCTTC. Amino acid sequence: CASSLEAGVGNEQFF.

V usage is TRBV30 and J usage is TRBJ2-2; 9 bases align to TRBD2. The V gene's germline CDR1 is GTSNPN and CDR2 SVGIG (reference sequence). V shed 1 base and J 8 bases; nucleotides not matched to a gene: 11. The CDR3 totals 16 residues. The CDR3, as DNA: TGTGCCTGGAGTGCGGGGCTAGCGGGACCTATAGGGGAGCTGTTTTTT. Translating it yields CAWSAGLAGPIGELFF.

This chain connects TRBV5-1 to TRBJ2-5, with a weak D call TRBD1 (5 bases). Germline V gives CDR1 SGHRS, CDR2 YFSETQ. V was shortened by 1 base and J by 5 bases, with 9 bases between the two germline ends. The CDR3 runs to 13 residues. Written as DNA, the CDR3 is TGCGCCAGCAGCTTGCAGGGTAGCGAGACCCAGTACTTC. Translation: CASSLQGSETQYF. The whole variable domain, remainder taken from reference TRBV5-1 and TRBJ2-5, is KAGVTQTPRYLIKTRGQQVTLSCSPISGHRSVSWYQQTPGQGLQFLFEYFSETQRNKGNFPGRFSGRQFSNSRSEMNVSTLELGDSALYLCASSLQGSETQYFGPGTRLLVL.

The rearrangement uses TRBV24-1 and TRBJ2-3; possibly TRBD1 for D (5 bases). The CDR3 is 12 amino acids. Germline assignment: CDR1 KGHDR and CDR2 SFDVKD. V was cut by 6 bases and J by 4 bases, with 7 bases left in between. The CDR3 sequence is CATSQGSDTQYF. The CDR3 coding sequence is TGTGCCACCAGTCAGGGCTCAGATACGCAGTATTTT.

CDR3: CASSLVGQGTLRRNTEAFF. In DNA, the CDR3 is TGCGCCAGCAGCTTGGTTGGACAGGGGACTTTAAGGAGAAACACTGAAGCTTTCTTT. V gene TRBV5-1 combines with J gene TRBJ1-1; 9 bases are shared with TRBD1. Unmatched junction bases numbered 14, after V lost 0 bases and J lost 2 bases. The CDR3 consists of 19 residues. Germline CDR1 is SGHRS and CDR2 is YFSETQ.

V and J are TRBV7-8 and TRBJ1-5, with D possibly TRBD1 on 6 matching bases. CDR1 and CDR2 from the germline V gene are SGHVS and FQNEAQ. The CDR3 covers 15 residues. With 4 bases removed from V and 2 bases from J, the gap between germline ends came to 12 bases. CDR3 protein: CASSSQPGGNQPQHF. The DNA for the CDR3 is TGTGCCAGCAGCTCACAGCCAGGGGGCAATCAGCCCCAGCATTTT.